The rows below give T cell receptor beta chains drawn from one sample of a study of shared clonotypes between healthy human individuals. Assay: immunoSEQ multiplex PCR; the TCRdb copy retains only in-frame clones and omits some. The table records approximately 500,000 clones, about 75% of them present only once. The sample was PBMCs. The receptors were sampled from a middle-aged woman in good health. Some clones in this sample may be carry-over from other donors' samples. The CDR3 runs from the conserved cysteine through the conserved F or W. The D gene is left open where the match is weak. Some rows have no size entry. The others give once, few or many, or a class for an expanded clone.

j_gene,v_gene,abundance,d_gene,CDR3nt,CDR3aa
TRBJ1-1,TRBV7-2,.,TRBD1,TGTGCCAGCAGCTTGGGGACAGGGGTTGAGGACACTGAAGCTTTCTTT,CASSLGTGVEDTEAFF
TRBJ2-5,TRBV7-8,.,.,TGTGCCAGCAGACTCCAAGAGACCCAGTACTTC,CASRLQETQYF
TRBJ2-1,TRBV11-2,.,TRBD2,TGTGCCAGCAGCACCCGACTAGCGGGATTGCATGAGCAGTTCTTC,CASSTRLAGLHEQFF
TRBJ2-5,TRBV18,.,TRBD2,TGTGCCAGCTCATCGTCTAGCGGGCAAGAGACCCAGTACTTC,CASSSSSGQETQYF
TRBJ2-2,TRBV18,.,TRBD2,TGTGCCAGCTCGCCTGGACTAGCGGGAGCGGGGGAGCTGTTTTTT,CASSPGLAGAGELFF
TRBJ2-7,TRBV28,.,.,TGTGCCAGCAGTCTGACAGCGGTCCCCTCCTACGAGCAGTACTTC,CASSLTAVPSYEQYF
TRBJ2-7,TRBV18,.,TRBD1,TGTGCCAGCTCACCAGGGAGACAGGGCTCCTACGAGCAGTACTTC,CASSPGRQGSYEQYF
TRBJ2-7,TRBV10-3,once,.,TGTGCCATCACCAGGGACATTACCTACGAGCAGTACTTC,CAITRDITYEQYF
TRBJ1-1,TRBV6-4,.,TRBD1,TGTGCCAGCAGTGCACAGGGGGGCACTGAAGCTTTCTTT,CASSAQGGTEAFF
TRBJ2-1,TRBV7-3,.,TRBD2,TGTGCCAGCAGCTTAGGTCTAGCGGGAGGGCGGGAGCAGTTCTTC,CASSLGLAGGREQFF
TRBJ1-2,TRBV19,.,.,TGTGCCAGTACCTTTGCGTTGAGGGGCCGACTTCGGGGCTACACCTTC,CASTFALRGRLRGYTF
TRBJ1-2,TRBV27,once,.,TGTGCCAGCAGTTTAAAAGGACAGAGCCCTAACTATGGCTACACCTTC,CASSLKGQSPNYGYTF
TRBJ2-1,TRBV18,.,TRBD2,TGTGCCAGCTCACGGGATAGCGGGAGCAATGAGCAGTTCTTC,CASSRDSGSNEQFF
TRBJ2-1,TRBV7-9,.,.,TGTGCCAGCAGCTTCCAGGACTCATACAATGAGCAGTTCTTC,CASSFQDSYNEQFF